The 14 T cell receptor beta chains in this list originate from one sample, sequenced in a study of blood T cell repertoires in COVID-19. The method was immunoSEQ multiplex PCR; TCRdb's version includes in-frame clones alone and lacks a portion of them. This repertoire shows 100,000 to 150,000 clones, over 75% found once; its top ten account for about 2%. Sequenced: peripheral blood. The receptors originated from a man aged 65 to 79 with active COVID-19.

The rearrangement links TRBV9 to TRBJ2-5; TRBD2 agrees at 9 bases. The CDR3 runs to 16 residues. V dropped 4 bases and J dropped 1; count of bases not matched to a gene: 8. The V gene's germline CDR1 is SGDLS and CDR2 YYNGEE. The CDR3 is CASSSVAGDIQETQYF. The CDR3 nucleotides read TGTGCCAGCAGCTCGGTAGCGGGAGATATCCAAGAGACCCAGTACTTC.

The chain is built from TRBV5-6 and TRBJ1-5, with 7 bases fitting TRBD1. With V trimmed by 10 bases and J by 6 bases, 16 bases remained unmatched. Germline V lookup: CDR1 SGHDT, CDR2 YYEEEE. The CDR3 runs to 15 residues. This chain's CDR3 is CADPDRVRVCQPQHF. For the CDR3, the DNA is TGTGCCGACCCTGACAGGGTGCGCGTGTGTCAGCCCCAGCATTTT.

At least ten counts were recorded for this clone. The rearrangement joins TRBV3-1 (or the pseudogene TRBV3-2) to TRBJ2-7; the match to TRBD1 covers 9 bases. The CDR3 is 18 residues long. Losses at the gene ends were 1 base for V and 3 bases for J; bases not matched to a gene: 13. Per germline, CDR1 LGHDT and CDR2 YNNKEL (reference sequence). CDR3 coding DNA: TGTGCCAGCAGCCAAGCTGGGGGTTTGCGGACAGGGGACTACGAGCAGTACTTC. Its translation: CASSQAGGLRTGDYEQYF.

The chain joins TRBV7-6 to TRBJ2-1, with D possibly being TRBD1 (6 bases). The CDR3 runs to 15 residues. V lost 8 bases, J lost 10 bases, and 24 bases lay in between. Germline-derived CDR1 and CDR2 are SGHVS and FNYEAQ. This CDR3 is CASGLTGMASEEQFF. The CDR3 DNA reads as TGTGCCAGCGGGTTAACAGGGATGGCATCGGAAGAGCAGTTCTTC.

This clone has more than one count but fewer than ten. The chain recombines TRBV12-5 with TRBJ2-7; D call uncertain. The germline gives CDR1 LGHNT, CDR2 FRNRAP. The CDR3 is 13 residues long. Trimming stripped 7 bases from V and 2 bases from J, with 12 bases between. DNA for the CDR3: TGTGCTAGTGATCAGACTGCCGCCTACGAGCAGTACTTC. Its translation is CASDQTAAYEQYF.

The rearrangement joins TRBV5-4 to TRBJ1-6, with 11 bases lining up with TRBD1. Germline V gene sequence: CDR1 SGHNT, CDR2 YYREEE (reference sequence). The length of the CDR3 is 15 residues. The V and J ends lost 3 bases and 10 bases, in that order; junction bases with no gene match: 6. The DNA of the CDR3 is TGTGCCAGCAGCTCCGGGACAGGGGGTAGATCACCCCTCCACTTT. It yields the protein CASSSGTGGRSPLHF. Full variable domain (missing parts from reference TRBV5-4 and TRBJ1-6): ETGVTQSPTHLIKTRGQQVTLRCSSQSGHNTVSWYQQALGQGPQFIFQYYREEENGRGNFPPRFSGLQFPNYSSELNVNALELDDSALYLCASSSGTGGRSPLHFGNGTRLTVT.

This clone was seen once. The chain employs TRBV20-1 and TRBJ2-7; tentatively, D is TRBD1 (6 bases). V lost 5 bases and J 4 bases, leaving 9 bases between the germline ends. The V gene's germline CDR1 is DFQATT and CDR2 SNEGSKA (reference sequence). The CDR3 is 11 amino acids. The CDR3 DNA reads as TGCAGTGCTCACAGGGTTTACGAGCAGTACTTC. Encoded protein: CSAHRVYEQYF.

This chain links TRBV3-1 (or the pseudogene TRBV3-2) with TRBJ2-3; D unclear. This CDR3 has 15 amino acids. CDR1 is LGHDT and CDR2 is YNNKEL in the germline V gene (reference sequence). The ends were cut back, 3 bases at V and 2 bases at J, with 12 bases in the middle. In DNA, the CDR3 is TGTGCCAGCAGCCAGTATGAGGCCCCCACAGATACGCAGTATTTT. Its protein product is CASSQYEAPTDTQYF.

V is TRBV6-1 and J is TRBJ1-6; no reliable D call. Between the trimmed V and J ends, which lost 1 base and 6 bases, there was a span of 7 bases. The CDR3 contains 14 residues. Germline V gene data show CDR1 as MNHNS and CDR2 as SASEGT. CDR3: CASSEGAPNSPLHF. Here the CDR3 DNA reads TGTGCCAGCAGTGAAGGGGCGCCTAATTCACCCCTCCACTTT.

The chain couples TRBV6-5 to TRBJ2-1; maybe TRBD2 (6 bases). Trimming left V 4 bases short and J 7 bases short, with 20 bases between. Germline loops: CDR1 MNHEY, CDR2 SVGAGI. The CDR3 sequence is 16 residues long. The CDR3: CASSSWGEASGNEQFF. The CDR3 DNA sequence: TGTGCCAGCAGTTCTTGGGGGGAGGCCTCGGGGAATGAGCAGTTCTTC.

The gene calls are TRBV19 and TRBJ2-1; 12 bases map to TRBD2. Trimming at V came to 11 bases and at J to 2 bases, leaving 4 bases not matched to a gene. The CDR3 is 14 amino acids. Germline CDR1 LNHDA, CDR2 SQIVND (reference sequence). CDR3 coding DNA: TGTGCCTGCGGACTAGCGGGGCCCTACAATGAGCAGTTCTTC. Translated, it gives CACGLAGPYNEQFF.

V is TRBV7-9 and J is TRBJ1-1, with 8 bases identical to TRBD1. Germline CDR1 is SEHNR and CDR2 is FQNEAQ (reference sequence). V lost 2 bases to trimming and J lost 1 base; unmatched junction nucleotides: 6. The CDR3 length is 16 residues. The CDR3 region is CASSLSTGGRNTEAFF. In DNA, the CDR3 is TGTGCCAGCAGCTTAAGTACAGGGGGGCGGAACACTGAAGCTTTCTTT.

This rearrangement joins TRBV18 to TRBJ1-3; a weak D match, TRBD1 (5 bases). The CDR3 has 17 residues. V gave up 2 bases and J gave up 0 bases, with 14 bases separating them. Germline-derived CDR1 and CDR2 are KGHSH and LQKENI. The CDR3 region has the DNA TGTGCCAGCTCACCAATGGACACAGAGAGCTCTGGAAACACCATATATTTT. This codes for CASSPMDTESSGNTIYF.

This rearrangement joins TRBV24-1 to TRBJ2-3, with 9 bases aligning to TRBD1. V shed 4 bases and J 3 bases; nucleotides not matched to a gene: 1. This CDR3 contains 14 residues. Germline V gene lookup returns CDR1 KGHDR and CDR2 SFDVKD. The CDR3 protein is CATSDGQGTDTQYF. As DNA, the CDR3 is TGTGCCACCAGTGACGGACAGGGGACAGATACGCAGTATTTT.